These T cell receptor beta chains were read from a single sample in a study of preoperative IRX-2 immunotherapy in early breast cancer. This table comes from immunoSEQ multiplex PCR, and its TCRdb copy is limited to in-frame clones, with some not included. Of 30,000 to 35,000 clones detected, nearly 95% appear once; the ten largest clones hold 5% to 7%. The specimen was collected from a patient treated with IRX-2 immunotherapy. Source of these receptors: a human donor with breast cancer. Each CDR3 is given with its conserved first and last residue. The order of the fields is CDR3 protein, CDR3 DNA, clone size, J gene, D gene, CDR3 length, V gene. D genes are given only for firm matches. Clone size, where shown, is once, few, many, or a class for clones that have expanded.

CDR3 protein: CASSDGTGGMAFF; CDR3 DNA: TGTGCCAGCAGTGACGGCACAGGGGGAATGGCTTTCTTT; clone size: -; J gene: TRBJ1-1; D gene: TRBD1; CDR3 length: 13; V gene: TRBV6-4
CDR3 protein: CASSLIPVAGELFF; CDR3 DNA: TGCGCCAGCAGCTTGATCCCAGTCGCCGGGGAGCTGTTTTTT; clone size: -; J gene: TRBJ2-2; D gene: -; CDR3 length: 14; V gene: TRBV5-1
CDR3 protein: CASSLPLRGTSGVQETQYF; CDR3 DNA: TGTGCCAGCAGTTTACCCCTCCGGGGGACTAGCGGGGTTCAAGAGACCCAGTACTTC; clone size: once; J gene: TRBJ2-5; D gene: TRBD2; CDR3 length: 19; V gene: TRBV28
CDR3 protein: CASSPSRNLAGFLETQYF; CDR3 DNA: TGTGCCAGCTCACCCTCGAGGAATCTAGCGGGGTTTTTGGAGACCCAGTACTTC; clone size: few; J gene: TRBJ2-5; D gene: TRBD2; CDR3 length: 18; V gene: TRBV18
CDR3 protein: CASFKLKSSYEQYF; CDR3 DNA: TGTGCCAGCTTCAAACTGAAAAGCTCCTACGAGCAGTACTTC; clone size: once; J gene: TRBJ2-7; D gene: -; CDR3 length: 14; V gene: TRBV28
CDR3 protein: CASSLSGTGLSGNTIYF; CDR3 DNA: TGTGCCAGCAGTTTATCCGGGACAGGCCTCTCTGGAAACACCATATATTTT; clone size: -; J gene: TRBJ1-3; D gene: TRBD1; CDR3 length: 17; V gene: TRBV27
CDR3 protein: CASSAYRVRGQETQYF; CDR3 DNA: TGTGCCAGCAGCGCCTACAGGGTGAGGGGGCAGGAGACCCAGTACTTC; clone size: -; J gene: TRBJ2-5; D gene: TRBD1; CDR3 length: 16; V gene: TRBV9
CDR3 protein: CASVGASGRHTGELFF; CDR3 DNA: TGTGCCAGCGTAGGGGCTAGCGGGAGGCACACCGGGGAGCTGTTTTTT; clone size: -; J gene: TRBJ2-2; D gene: TRBD2; CDR3 length: 16; V gene: TRBV25-1
CDR3 protein: CASESGRRREQFF; CDR3 DNA: TGTGCCAGTGAATCCGGGAGGAGGAGGGAGCAGTTCTTC; clone size: -; J gene: TRBJ2-1; D gene: TRBD2; CDR3 length: 13; V gene: TRBV11-2
CDR3 protein: CASSRGLAGGTDTQYF; CDR3 DNA: TGTGCCAGCAGCCGAGGATTAGCGGGGGGCACGGATACGCAGTATTTT; clone size: -; J gene: TRBJ2-3; D gene: TRBD2; CDR3 length: 16; V gene: TRBV7-9
CDR3 protein: CASSYSVGAHNEQFF; CDR3 DNA: TGTGCCAGCAGTTACAGTGTCGGGGCCCACAATGAGCAGTTCTTC; clone size: -; J gene: TRBJ2-1; D gene: -; CDR3 length: 15; V gene: TRBV6-6
CDR3 protein: CASGLEQGNGNTIYF; CDR3 DNA: TGTGCTAGTGGTTTGGAACAGGGTAACGGAAACACCATATATTTT; clone size: -; J gene: TRBJ1-3; D gene: -; CDR3 length: 15; V gene: TRBV12-5
CDR3 protein: CASSDGNQPQHF; CDR3 DNA: TGTGCCAGCTCGGACGGGAATCAGCCCCAGCATTTT; clone size: once; J gene: TRBJ1-5; D gene: -; CDR3 length: 12; V gene: TRBV18
CDR3 protein: CASSVSGTRRFDPQHF; CDR3 DNA: TGTGCCAGCAGCGTTTCCGGGACCCGTCGTTTCGATCCCCAGCATTTT; clone size: -; J gene: TRBJ1-5; D gene: -; CDR3 length: 16; V gene: TRBV7-8
CDR3 protein: CASSLYEQYF; CDR3 DNA: TGTGCCAGCTCCCTCTACGAGCAGTACTTC; clone size: -; J gene: TRBJ2-7; D gene: -; CDR3 length: 10; V gene: TRBV18
CDR3 protein: CASSLGTSGGSYNEQFF; CDR3 DNA: TGTGCCAGCAGCTTGGGGACTAGCGGGGGCTCCTACAATGAGCAGTTCTTC; clone size: -; J gene: TRBJ2-1; D gene: TRBD2; CDR3 length: 17; V gene: TRBV5-4
CDR3 protein: CASSVASRPLHF; CDR3 DNA: TGTGCCAGCAGCGTAGCGTCGAGGCCCCTCCACTTT; clone size: -; J gene: TRBJ1-6; D gene: -; CDR3 length: 12; V gene: TRBV9
CDR3 protein: CASSLGVGRGDQETQYF; CDR3 DNA: TGTGCCAGCAGCTTAGGTGTGGGGCGCGGCGACCAAGAGACCCAGTACTTC; clone size: few; J gene: TRBJ2-5; D gene: -; CDR3 length: 17; V gene: TRBV11-2
CDR3 protein: CASSQDNRAFNEKLFF; CDR3 DNA: TGCGCCAGCAGCCAGGATAACAGGGCCTTTAATGAAAAACTGTTTTTT; clone size: -; J gene: TRBJ1-4; D gene: -; CDR3 length: 16; V gene: TRBV4-1
CDR3 protein: CASSLRTSGKSDTQYF; CDR3 DNA: TGTGCCAGTAGTCTAAGGACTAGCGGGAAGTCAGATACGCAGTATTTT; clone size: -; J gene: TRBJ2-3; D gene: TRBD2; CDR3 length: 16; V gene: TRBV19
CDR3 protein: CASSNRDSRADTQYF; CDR3 DNA: TGCGCCAGCAGTAACCGGGACAGTAGAGCAGATACGCAGTATTTT; clone size: -; J gene: TRBJ2-3; D gene: TRBD1; CDR3 length: 15; V gene: TRBV5-1
CDR3 protein: CASSERSGTPNYGYTF; CDR3 DNA: TGTGCCAGCAGTGAACGGTCAGGGACGCCTAACTATGGCTACACCTTC; clone size: -; J gene: TRBJ1-2; D gene: -; CDR3 length: 16; V gene: TRBV6-4
CDR3 protein: CASSPAGGTGAFF; CDR3 DNA: TGTGCCAGCAGCCCAGCGGGAGGGACAGGGGCTTTCTTT; clone size: -; J gene: TRBJ1-1; D gene: TRBD1; CDR3 length: 13; V gene: TRBV9
CDR3 protein: CASSLISGTYEQYF; CDR3 DNA: TGTGCCAGCAGTTTAATTAGCGGGACGTACGAGCAGTACTTC; clone size: -; J gene: TRBJ2-7; D gene: TRBD2; CDR3 length: 14; V gene: TRBV27
CDR3 protein: CASSFGVPEKLFF; CDR3 DNA: TGCGCCAGCAGCTTTGGAGTGCCTGAAAAACTGTTTTTT; clone size: -; J gene: TRBJ1-4; D gene: -; CDR3 length: 13; V gene: TRBV5-1
CDR3 protein: CASSPGQANTEAFF; CDR3 DNA: TGTGCCAGCAGCCCCGGACAGGCCAACACTGAAGCTTTCTTT; clone size: -; J gene: TRBJ1-1; D gene: TRBD1; CDR3 length: 14; V gene: TRBV5-5
CDR3 protein: CASSLRQGAWDTEAFF; CDR3 DNA: TGTGCCAGCAGCTTAAGGCAGGGGGCTTGGGACACTGAAGCTTTCTTT; clone size: few; J gene: TRBJ1-1; D gene: TRBD1; CDR3 length: 16; V gene: TRBV7-2
CDR3 protein: CAISESQGGTEAFF; CDR3 DNA: TGTGCCATCAGTGAGTCACAGGGAGGCACTGAAGCTTTCTTT; clone size: -; J gene: TRBJ1-1; D gene: -; CDR3 length: 14; V gene: TRBV10-3
CDR3 protein: CASTQSLASDTQYF; CDR3 DNA: TGTGCCAGCACCCAATCACTAGCGTCAGATACGCAGTATTTT; clone size: -; J gene: TRBJ2-3; D gene: TRBD2; CDR3 length: 14; V gene: TRBV2
CDR3 protein: CASSRQAGNTIYF; CDR3 DNA: TGTGCCAGTAGTAGACAGGCTGGAAACACCATATATTTT; clone size: -; J gene: TRBJ1-3; D gene: -; CDR3 length: 13; V gene: TRBV19
CDR3 protein: CASSLLRGSQETQYF; CDR3 DNA: TGTGCCAGCAGCTTGTTACGGGGCAGCCAAGAGACCCAGTACTTC; clone size: -; J gene: TRBJ2-5; D gene: -; CDR3 length: 15; V gene: TRBV11-1
CDR3 protein: CASSSRQGTTVKGRRIGTDTQYF; CDR3 DNA: TGTGCCAGTAGTTCCCGACAGGGAACCACAGTCAAGGGGCGTAGAATCGGCACAGATACGCAGTATTTT; clone size: -; J gene: TRBJ2-3; D gene: TRBD1; CDR3 length: 23; V gene: TRBV19
CDR3 protein: CASSQVLGGELIYEQYF; CDR3 DNA: TGTGCCAGCAGCCAAGTTTTGGGCGGGGAACTTATCTACGAGCAGTACTTC; clone size: -; J gene: TRBJ2-7; D gene: -; CDR3 length: 17; V gene: TRBV4-2
CDR3 protein: CASSDPRDLTDTQYF; CDR3 DNA: TGTGCCAGCAGCGACCCTCGGGACCTCACAGATACGCAGTATTTT; clone size: -; J gene: TRBJ2-3; D gene: -; CDR3 length: 15; V gene: TRBV9
CDR3 protein: CASSQSGAASSYEQYF; CDR3 DNA: TGCGCCAGCAGCCAGAGCGGGGCAGCTAGCTCCTACGAGCAGTACTTC; clone size: -; J gene: TRBJ2-7; D gene: TRBD2; CDR3 length: 16; V gene: TRBV4-3
CDR3 protein: CASSVGTIYGYTF; CDR3 DNA: TGTGCCAGTAGTGTCGGGACGATCTATGGCTACACCTTC; clone size: -; J gene: TRBJ1-2; D gene: -; CDR3 length: 13; V gene: TRBV19
CDR3 protein: CSAFRYGYTF; CDR3 DNA: TGCAGTGCTTTTAGATATGGCTACACCTTC; clone size: -; J gene: TRBJ1-2; D gene: -; CDR3 length: 10; V gene: TRBV20-1
CDR3 protein: CASSNRDEQYF; CDR3 DNA: TGTGCCAGCTCAAACCGGGACGAGCAGTACTTC; clone size: -; J gene: TRBJ2-7; D gene: -; CDR3 length: 11; V gene: TRBV18
CDR3 protein: CSVVAGGPGEQYF; CDR3 DNA: TGCAGCGTTGTAGCGGGAGGGCCGGGTGAGCAGTACTTC; clone size: few; J gene: TRBJ2-7; D gene: TRBD2; CDR3 length: 13; V gene: TRBV29-1